Presented here are 12 T cell receptor beta chains from one specimen sequenced in a study of identical twins. TCRdb re-called the 5' RACE reads with MiXCR, one entry per CDR3 protein. The data show 700,000 or so distinct CDR3 sequences, roughly 20% seen once. These data were also filed under a second study, of T cells expressing NK-cell markers.

The sample comprised PBMCs. The receptors come from a woman aged 18 to 35 in good health.

The chain joins TRBV10-1 to TRBJ2-2; D unresolved. The CDR3 is made up of 14 amino acids. Germline V CDR1 and CDR2: WNHNN, SYGVQD (reference sequence). V was shortened by 6 bases and J by 2 bases, with 10 bases between the two germline ends. CDR3 sequence: CASRETRNTGELFF. The CDR3 DNA follows: TGCGCCAGCAGGGAAACAAGAAACACCGGGGAGCTGTTTTTT.

This clonotype was counted only a few times. The chain links TRBV7-8 to TRBJ2-2; a weak D match, TRBD2 (5 bases). V lost 3 bases and J 2 bases, leaving 22 bases between the germline ends. This CDR3 is built from 19 residues. Germline-derived CDR1 and CDR2 are SGHVS and FQNEAQ. The CDR3 region has the DNA TGTGCCAGCAGCTTCAGTCCGGGCCATGAGGACTTCAACACCGGGGAGCTGTTTTTT. It specifies CASSFSPGHEDFNTGELFF.

The gene calls are TRBV5-6 and TRBJ2-7, with TRBD1 identical over 7 bases. The V gene's germline CDR1 is SGHDT and CDR2 YYEEEE. Trimming at V came to 3 bases and at J to 3 bases, leaving 6 bases not matched to a gene. CDR3 length equals 14 residues. The CDR3 bases are TGTGCCAGCAGCTCCCTGACAGGGAGCTACGAGCAGTACTTC. As protein: CASSSLTGSYEQYF.

This chain's CDR3 is CASSQSSGGAGEQFF. For the CDR3, the DNA is TGTGCCAGCAGTCAGTCTAGCGGGGGGGCCGGAGAGCAGTTCTTC. This chain joins TRBV6-1 and TRBJ2-1; 12 positions agree with TRBD2. After removal of 5 bases from V and 10 bases from J, the junction contained 9 bases not matched to a gene. The CDR3 has 15 residues. Germline lookup yields CDR1 MNHNS and CDR2 SASEGT.

This clonotype was counted a few times. The gene calls are TRBV4-2 and TRBJ2-2; a weak D match, TRBD1 (7 bases). Germline V gene sequence: CDR1 LGHNA, CDR2 YNFKEQ. Deletions cut 1 base from V and 6 bases from J, with 15 bases between. This CDR3 region has 16 residues. CDR3 residues: CASSQGQGEEAGELFF. DNA of the CDR3: TGTGCCAGCAGCCAAGGCCAGGGGGAGGAAGCCGGGGAGCTGTTTTTT.

The J gene is TRBJ2-1, the V gene TRBV10-3, with D unclear. The CDR3 has 11 amino acids. Trimming left V 4 bases short and J 7 bases short, with 5 bases between. Germline-derived CDR1 and CDR2 are ENHRY and SYGVKD. The CDR3 protein is CAISGQNEQFF. CDR3 sequence (DNA): TGTGCCATCAGTGGCCAAAATGAGCAGTTCTTC.

The V call is TRBV29-1, the J call TRBJ2-5; 9 nucleotides line up with TRBD2. Germline V lookup: CDR1 SQVTM, CDR2 ANQGSEA. The CDR3 spans 12 residues. J lost 4 bases, V lost 4 bases, and 1 base had no gene match. Here the CDR3 reads CSVVSGGETQYF. The CDR3, as DNA: TGCAGCGTTGTTAGCGGGGGAGAGACCCAGTACTTC.

A remark on this clonotype: The CDR3 does not close with the conserved phenylalanine or tryptophan, likely indicating a read error. No DNA is shown, since the ends of the CDR3 on it are uncertain; the CDR3 is the one TCRdb lists. The rearrangement joins TRBV3-1 to TRBJ2-1; no check of the table's D call, TRBD2, against the DNA was made. The CDR3 extends over 12 residues, inclusive of both ends. The germline V gene encodes CDR1 LGHDT and CDR2 YNNKEL (reference sequence). CDR3: CASSQGAGGPSL.

This clonotype was seen once. This chain uses TRBV6-2 or TRBV6-3 with TRBJ1-5; possibly TRBD1 for D (6 bases). CDR3 length: 14 residues. V was pared by 2 bases and J by 8 bases, with 13 bases between. Germline loops: CDR1 MNHEY, CDR2 SVGEGT. The CDR3 DNA sequence: TGTGCCAGCAGTTACCCACAGGGAAGGAAGCCCCAGCATTTT. Its translation: CASSYPQGRKPQHF.

A single count supports this clonotype. This sequence joins TRBV15 and TRBJ2-7, with 10 positions matching TRBD1. The J segment lost 3 bases and the V segment lost 3 bases, leaving 8 bases of the junction unmatched. Per germline, CDR1 LNHNV and CDR2 YYDKDF (reference sequence). This CDR3 is built from 16 residues. This CDR3 is CATSRRPGQGFYEQYF. CDR3 nucleotide sequence: TGTGCCACCAGCAGGAGACCGGGACAGGGGTTCTACGAGCAGTACTTC.

This clonotype came up a few times. The V and J genes are TRBV28 and TRBJ2-5; 7 positions agree with TRBD2. The CDR3 runs to 14 residues. J gave up 3 bases and V 7 bases, and 8 bases lay outside the gene matches. In germline, CDR1 is MDHEN, CDR2 SYDVKM. The CDR3 region is CASTLTGGKETQYF. The DNA of the CDR3 is TGTGCCAGCACTTTGACGGGGGGAAAAGAGACCCAGTACTTC.

The rearrangement links TRBV5-1 to TRBJ2-5, with 11 bases identical to TRBD2. This CDR3 has 15 residues. Germline CDR1 and CDR2: SGHRS and YFSETQ. Trimming took 4 bases from V and 3 from J; bases not matched to a gene: 5. The DNA for the CDR3 is TGCGCCAGCAGCAGCGGGACTAGCGGAGAAGAGACCCAGTACTTC. It codes for CASSSGTSGEETQYF.